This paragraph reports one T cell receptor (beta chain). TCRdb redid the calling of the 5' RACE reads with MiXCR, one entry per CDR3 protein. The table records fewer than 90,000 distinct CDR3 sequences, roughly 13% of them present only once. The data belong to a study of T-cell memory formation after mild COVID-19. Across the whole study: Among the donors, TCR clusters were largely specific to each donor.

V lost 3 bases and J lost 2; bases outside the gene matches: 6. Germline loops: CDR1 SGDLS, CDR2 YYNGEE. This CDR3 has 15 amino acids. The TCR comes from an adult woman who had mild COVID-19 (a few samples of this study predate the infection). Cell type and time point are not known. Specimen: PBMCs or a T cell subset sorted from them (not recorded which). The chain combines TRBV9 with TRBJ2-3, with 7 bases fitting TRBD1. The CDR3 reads CASSGHGQATDTQYF. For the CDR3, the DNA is TGTGCCAGCAGCGGACACGGACAGGCCACAGATACGCAGTATTTT.